This T cell receptor (beta chain) was captured by sequencing in a study of blood T cell repertoires in COVID-19. About the research overall: Acute and convalescent COVID-19 specimens originated in the United States, Italy and Spain. In each case, the material was cDNA or gDNA derived from T cells, B-cell-depleted T cells, or PBMCs.

Authors' methods: Amplification of reference gene primers provided the estimated nucleated cell counts. Method: immunoSEQ multiplex PCR; TCRdb's copy keeps in-frame clones and lacks some. The D gene and trimming were derived from the DNA, and the V and J assignments and clone size from that table. The profile covers about 160,000 clones, with 75% to 90% appearing a single time and about 10% taken by the ten largest. The TCR originated in a woman of 80 years or more with active or convalescent COVID-19. Material for sequencing was peripheral blood.

CDR3 sequence (DNA): TGTGCCAGCAGCTTTGTGGGGCGGAAGGCATTATCCCAAGAGACCCAGTACTTC. Its protein product is CASSFVGRKALSQETQYF. The V gene is TRBV5-5, the J gene TRBJ2-5; tentative D call: TRBD1 (5 bases). Germline CDR1 reads SGHKS; CDR2 reads YYEKEE (reference sequence). The CDR3 totals 18 residues. V was pared by 2 bases and J by 1 base, with 21 bases between.